This entry features one T cell receptor beta chain sequence. The antigen is undetermined. The sample belongs to a study of T cell clones after liver transplantation. Study-level information: Graft-donor-reactive sequences were compared with third-party-reactive TCRbeta sequences from pre-transplant mixed lymphocyte reactions. The study's findings and limits: Low donor cell numbers restricted donor-reactive repertoire measurement in a couple of subjects. Small, mixed patient groups and varying post-transplant times limit these conclusions.

The protocol was immunoSEQ multiplex PCR, while the TCRdb copy is restricted to in-frame clones and leaves out a portion. The table has 50,000 to 60,000 clones, about 70% seen once. The germline V gene has CDR1 SQVTM and CDR2 ANQGSEA. The CDR3 runs 14 residues. Trimming removed 7 bases from V and 2 bases from J; junction bases left unmatched: 10. The sample here was CD4+ T cells from blood, taken at the 22-month timepoint. V is TRBV29-1 and J is TRBJ2-7; 8 bases match TRBD1. This sequence was found in a human patient who received a liver transplant. Some of the T cells may derive from the graft donor. This CDR3 is CSAANGQGAYEQYF. DNA for the CDR3: TGCAGCGCCGCAAACGGACAGGGCGCCTACGAGCAGTACTTC.